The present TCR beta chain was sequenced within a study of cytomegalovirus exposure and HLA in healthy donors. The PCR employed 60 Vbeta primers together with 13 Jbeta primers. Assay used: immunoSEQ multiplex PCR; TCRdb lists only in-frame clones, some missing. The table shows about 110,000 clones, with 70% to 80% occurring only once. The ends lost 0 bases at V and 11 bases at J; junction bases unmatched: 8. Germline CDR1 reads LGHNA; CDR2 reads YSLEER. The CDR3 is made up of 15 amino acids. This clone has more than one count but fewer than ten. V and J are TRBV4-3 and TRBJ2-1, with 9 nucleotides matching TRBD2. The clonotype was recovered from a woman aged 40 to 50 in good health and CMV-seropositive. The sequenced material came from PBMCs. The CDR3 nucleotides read TGCGCCAGCAGCCAAGACGGGCTAGCGGGGAAGAAGCAGTTCTTC. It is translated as CASSQDGLAGKKQFF.